The sample holds a few counts of the clone carrying this T cell receptor beta chain. Each of the sorted populations had a purity greater than 95%. The sample originates from a study of beta chain features in type 1 diabetes. The wider study: Summed over all samples, the examined sorted cells came to 95 million to 120 million.

This CDR3 has 15 residues. The germline gives CDR1 SGHVS, CDR2 FNYEAQ. Deletions cut 3 bases from V and 5 bases from J, with 17 bases between. Expressed TCRB transcripts were sequenced because the isolated RNA had all been reverse transcribed beforehand. Here immunoSEQ multiplex PCR was the method, and the copy in TCRdb shows in-frame clones only, minus some. The sample records hundreds of thousands of clones, around 14% being singletons. The chain recombines TRBV7-6 with TRBJ2-7; D not certain. Material for sequencing was naive CD4+ T cells from blood. The sequence was obtained from a man aged 30 to 39 in good health. The CDR3 region is CASSLGQESSHEQYF. The CDR3 DNA reads TGTGCCAGCAGCTTGGGTCAAGAATCGTCCCACGAGCAGTACTTC.